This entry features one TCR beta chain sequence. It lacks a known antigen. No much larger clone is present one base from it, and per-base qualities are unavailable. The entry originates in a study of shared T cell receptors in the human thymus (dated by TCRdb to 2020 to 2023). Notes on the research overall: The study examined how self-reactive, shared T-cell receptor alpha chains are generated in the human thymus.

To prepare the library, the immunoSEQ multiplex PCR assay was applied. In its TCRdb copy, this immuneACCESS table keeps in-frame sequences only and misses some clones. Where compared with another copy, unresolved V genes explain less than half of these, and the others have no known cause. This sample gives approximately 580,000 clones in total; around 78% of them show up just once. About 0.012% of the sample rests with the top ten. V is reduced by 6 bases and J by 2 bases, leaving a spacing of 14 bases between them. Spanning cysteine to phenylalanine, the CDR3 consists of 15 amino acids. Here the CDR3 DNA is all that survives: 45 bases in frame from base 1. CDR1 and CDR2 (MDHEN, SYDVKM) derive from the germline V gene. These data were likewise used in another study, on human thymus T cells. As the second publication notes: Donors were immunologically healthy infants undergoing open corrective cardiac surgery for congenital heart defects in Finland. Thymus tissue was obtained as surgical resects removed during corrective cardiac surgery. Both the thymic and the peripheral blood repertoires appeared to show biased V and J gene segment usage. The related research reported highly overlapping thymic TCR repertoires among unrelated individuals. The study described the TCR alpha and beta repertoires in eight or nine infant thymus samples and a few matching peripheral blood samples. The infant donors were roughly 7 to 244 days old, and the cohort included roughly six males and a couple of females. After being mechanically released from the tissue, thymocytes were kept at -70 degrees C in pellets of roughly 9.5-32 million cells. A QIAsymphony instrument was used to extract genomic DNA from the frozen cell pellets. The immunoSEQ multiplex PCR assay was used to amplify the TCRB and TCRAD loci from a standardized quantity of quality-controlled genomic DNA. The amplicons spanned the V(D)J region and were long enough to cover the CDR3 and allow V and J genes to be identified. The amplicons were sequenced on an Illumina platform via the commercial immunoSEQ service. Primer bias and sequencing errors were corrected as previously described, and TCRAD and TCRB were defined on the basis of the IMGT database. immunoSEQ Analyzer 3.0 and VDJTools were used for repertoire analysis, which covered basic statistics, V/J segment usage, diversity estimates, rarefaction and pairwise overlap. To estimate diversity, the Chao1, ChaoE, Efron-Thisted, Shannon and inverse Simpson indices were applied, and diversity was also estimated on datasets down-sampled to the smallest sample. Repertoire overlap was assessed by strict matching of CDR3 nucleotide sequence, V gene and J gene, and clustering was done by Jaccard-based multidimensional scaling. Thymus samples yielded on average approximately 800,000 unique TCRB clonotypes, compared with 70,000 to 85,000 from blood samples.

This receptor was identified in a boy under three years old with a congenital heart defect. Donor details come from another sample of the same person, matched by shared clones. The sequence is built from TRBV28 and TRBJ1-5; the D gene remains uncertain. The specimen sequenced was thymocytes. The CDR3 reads CASRRSGRGNQPQHF. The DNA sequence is TGTGCCAGCAGGAGGTCGGGTCGGGGCAATCAGCCCCAGCATTTT.